The rows below give T cell receptor beta chains drawn from one sample of a study of shared clonotypes between healthy human individuals. Generated by immunoSEQ multiplex PCR, the TCRdb table keeps only in-frame clones and is missing some. The sample holds 650,000 to 800,000 clones, roughly 94% seen once. The source material was naive CD8+ T cells sorted from blood. These receptors all come from a man aged 30 to 45 in good health. CDR3s include the opening cysteine and the closing phenylalanine or tryptophan. A D gene is named only where the DNA matches it firmly.

>.|TRBV5-1|TRBJ2-7
CASSLDTTPNDEQYF
TGCGCCAGCAGCTTGGATACTACCCCAAACGACGAGCAGTACTTC
>.|TRBV7-9|TRBJ2-7
CASSLVKSEQYF
TGTGCCAGCAGCTTAGTCAAGAGCGAGCAGTACTTC
>.|TRBV5-4|TRBJ2-5
CASSSTGNQETQYF
TGTGCCAGCAGCTCTACAGGGAACCAAGAGACCCAGTACTTC
>.|TRBV7-9|TRBJ1-1
CASSLGGVPMNTEAFF
TGTGCCAGCAGCTTAGGTGGGGTTCCGATGAACACTGAAGCTTTCTTT
>TRBD1|TRBV27|TRBJ2-7
CASSYGQGSYEQYF
TGTGCCAGCAGTTACGGACAGGGGTCCTACGAGCAGTACTTC
>.|TRBV7-9|TRBJ2-1
CASSSSDSMYNEQFF
TGTGCCAGCAGCTCTAGCGACTCGATGTACAATGAGCAGTTCTTC
>TRBD1|TRBV28|TRBJ1-2
CASSFRDRGPYGYTF
TGTGCCAGCAGTTTCCGGGACAGGGGGCCCTATGGCTACACCTTC
>.|TRBV7-9|TRBJ2-7
CASSATGEGLGEQYF
TGTGCCAGCAGCGCTACAGGGGAGGGTCTGGGAGAGCAGTACTTC
>.|TRBV28|TRBJ1-4
CASSSEQEKLFF
TGTGCCAGCAGTTCCGAACAAGAAAAACTGTTTTTT
>TRBD1|TRBV4-1|TRBJ1-2
CASSPGQGNYGYTF
TGCGCCAGCAGCCCCGGACAGGGGAACTATGGCTACACCTTC
>.|TRBV27|TRBJ2-4
CASSLSRQLQNIQYF
TGTGCCAGCAGTTTATCTAGACAGCTGCAAAACATTCAGTACTTC
>TRBD2|TRBV4-1|TRBJ2-1
CASSQSGTSGFYNEQFF
TGCGCCAGCAGCCAGTCCGGGACTAGCGGATTTTACAATGAGCAGTTCTTC
>.|TRBV2|TRBJ2-7
CASSEYEQYF
TGTGCCAGCAGCGAATACGAGCAGTACTTC
>TRBD2|TRBV7-2|TRBJ2-7
CASSRTSGSSYEQYF
TGTGCCAGCAGCCGGACTAGCGGGAGTTCGTACGAGCAGTACTTC